This record concerns one TCR beta chain sequence. Antigen unknown. These data come from a study of regulatory T cells in long-lasting Graves disease. General study results and limits: Sample size was small, which may have lowered accuracy. The study examined only peripheral blood, not thyroid tissue.

Arm-PCR of CDR3 regions and iRepertoire HTBI primers were the basis on which TCR beta libraries were built. MiXCR, applied by TCRdb to the multiplex PCR reads, yields one record per CDR3 protein. The table includes around 450,000 distinct CDR3 sequences, 20% to 25% detected once. The CDR3 loop spans 14 amino acids. V shed 3 bases and J shed 0 bases, with 9 bases lying between them. Germline V gene sequence: CDR1 SGHKS, CDR2 YYEKEE (reference sequence). Time point described: persistent/refractory GD, antithyroid drugs over 5 years with positive TRAb. Generation of the TCR library employed RNA extracted from PBMCs.

The sequencing here drew on peripheral blood mononuclear cells (PBMCs), taken when the disease was refractory, from a patient treated with antithyroid drugs. The J gene is TRBJ2-5, the V gene TRBV5-5; D is possibly TRBD2 (6 bases). The TCR comes from a female donor with Graves disease. The CDR3, as DNA: TGTGCCAGCAGCTCCGCGGGGTACCAAGAGACCCAGTACTTC. Translated, it gives CASSSAGYQETQYF.